Shown below are 22 T cell receptor beta chains from a single sample sequenced in a study of regulatory dendritic cells for organ transplantation. Their antigens are not known. The assay was immunoSEQ multiplex PCR, and TCRdb's table has in-frame clones only and misses some. The sample carries around 19,000 clones, 70% to 90% recorded once. Sorted T cells were CFSE-labeled and cultured 5 days with allogeneic regulatory or mature dendritic cells at 1:10. Sequencing used naive CD4+ T cells from blood cultured with regulatory dendritic cells. Subset here: CD45RA+ naive T cells. The receptors derive from a human donor in good health.

CDR3 in amino acids: CASTKEGGGNTGELFF. CDR3 coding DNA: TGTGCCAGCACCAAAGAGGGGGGAGGGAACACCGGGGAGCTGTTTTTT. This chain links TRBV7-6 with TRBJ2-2, with D tentatively TRBD1 or TRBD2 (6 bases each). There are 16 residues in the CDR3. In germline, CDR1 is SGHVS, CDR2 FNYEAQ. V gave up 7 bases and J gave up 1 base, with 16 bases separating them.

This clone has a single count. The chain recombines TRBV30 with TRBJ2-1; D is possibly TRBD1 (5 bases). The CDR3 extends over 12 amino acids. V was clipped by 2 bases and J by 8 bases, with 10 bases between them. CDR1 and CDR2 (germline): GTSNPN, SVGIG (reference sequence). The CDR3 region is CAWSTGQHEQFF. As DNA, the CDR3 is TGTGCCTGGAGTACAGGACAACATGAGCAGTTCTTC.

V and J are TRBV5-4 and TRBJ2-4, with unresolved D. Per the germline V gene, CDR1 is SGHNT and CDR2 is YYREEE (reference sequence). The V gene lost 4 bases and the J gene lost 0 bases, with 8 bases spanning the gap. The CDR3 runs 14 residues. This CDR3 reads CASSLGSAKNIQYF. For the CDR3, the DNA is TGTGCCAGCAGCCTTGGATCAGCCAAAAACATTCAGTACTTC.

V usage is TRBV9 and J usage is TRBJ1-3, with no clear D. The V end lost 0 bases, the J end lost 0 bases, and 10 bases lay between the germline ends. Germline V CDR1 and CDR2: SGDLS, YYNGEE. This CDR3 has 16 amino acids. This chain's CDR3 is CASSVGGISSGNTIYF. The DNA of the CDR3 is TGTGCCAGCAGCGTAGGTGGAATAAGCTCTGGAAACACCATATATTTT.

The chain has TRBV5-4 and TRBJ2-1; 15 nucleotides agree with TRBD2. Germline CDR1 and CDR2: SGHNT and YYREEE (reference sequence). The CDR3 spans 16 residues. The J segment lost 7 bases and the V segment lost 5 bases, leaving 7 bases of the junction unmatched. CDR3 DNA sequence: TGTGCCAGCAGTGTTCCCGGGACTAGCGGGAGGAATGAGCAGTTCTTC. It codes for CASSVPGTSGRNEQFF.

The CDR3 loop is CASLEAAGDYEQYF. The DNA of the CDR3 is TGTGCCAGCCTCGAGGCTGCAGGGGATTACGAGCAGTACTTC. The rearrangement links TRBV28 to TRBJ2-7, with D perhaps TRBD1 (6 bases). The CDR3 totals 14 residues. The V end lost 8 bases, the J end lost 4 bases, and 18 bases lay between the germline ends. Germline-derived CDR1 and CDR2 are MDHEN and SYDVKM.

The chain is built from TRBV4-2 and TRBJ2-2; TRBD1 or TRBD2 may be the D gene (7 bases each). Germline V gene lookup returns CDR1 LGHNA and CDR2 YNFKEQ. The V end lost 0 bases, the J end lost 7 bases, and 18 bases lay between the germline ends. The CDR3 spans 17 residues. DNA of the CDR3: TGTGCCAGCAGCCAAGATTCAGGGGGGGGCCGCATCGGGGAGCTGTTTTTT. This codes for CASSQDSGGGRIGELFF.

The rearrangement links TRBV6-5 to TRBJ1-6, with D tentatively TRBD1 (5 bases). There are 14 residues in the CDR3. Germline loops: CDR1 MNHEY, CDR2 SVGAGI. The V and J ends lost 3 bases and 8 bases respectively, with 11 bases between them. CDR3 sequence (DNA): TGTGCCAGCAGTTATCAGGGCGGCGATTCACCCCTCCACTTT. Its protein is CASSYQGGDSPLHF.

This sequence joins TRBV11-2 and TRBJ2-1; unclear D gene. Germline values: CDR1 SGHAT, CDR2 FQNNGV. Trimming pared 1 base from V and 7 bases from J, leaving 11 bases between. There are 14 residues in the CDR3. The CDR3 loop is CASSLGSLGNEQFF. Written as DNA, the CDR3 is TGTGCCAGCAGCTTAGGTAGTCTCGGGAATGAGCAGTTCTTC.

The V gene is TRBV4-1, the J gene TRBJ2-2, with TRBD2 as a possible D gene (6 bases). The CDR3 runs 17 residues. Germline lookup yields CDR1 MGHRA and CDR2 YSYEKL. V shed 1 base and J shed 0 bases, with 12 bases lying between them. CDR3 protein: CASSQVSGLSNTGELFF. The DNA for the CDR3 is TGCGCCAGCAGCCAAGTTTCTGGACTATCGAACACCGGGGAGCTGTTTTTT.

The chain uses TRBV4-2 and TRBJ1-4; 11 bases line up with TRBD1. The CDR3 runs to 14 residues. Unmatched junction bases numbered 2, after V lost 4 bases and J lost 7 bases. The V gene's germline CDR1 is LGHNA and CDR2 YNFKEQ. CDR3 residues: CASSPDRGREKLFF. CDR3 DNA sequence: TGTGCCAGCAGCCCGGACAGGGGGCGTGAAAAACTGTTTTTT.

The gene calls are TRBV4-1 and TRBJ1-5; D gene unclear. V lost 1 base and J 7 bases, leaving 17 bases between the germline ends. Germline values: CDR1 MGHRA, CDR2 YSYEKL. The CDR3 length is 16 residues. The CDR3 sequence is CASSQVISWGNQPQHF. The DNA of the CDR3 is TGCGCCAGCAGCCAAGTAATTAGTTGGGGAAACCAGCCCCAGCATTTT.

V and J are TRBV2 and TRBJ1-3; 11 bases map to TRBD1. The V gene's germline CDR1 is SNHLY and CDR2 FYNNEI. The CDR3 extends over 21 amino acids. V shed 4 bases and J 1 base; nucleotides not matched to a gene: 18. CDR3 residues: CASSGVKRPGDRGSSGNTIYF. CDR3 coding DNA: TGTGCCAGCAGTGGTGTGAAACGTCCCGGGGACAGGGGGTCATCTGGAAACACCATATATTTT.

The chain links TRBV27 to TRBJ1-1, with 7 bases aligning to TRBD1. Trimming at V came to 6 bases and at J to 6 bases, leaving 4 bases not matched to a gene. The germline V gene encodes CDR1 MNHEY and CDR2 SMNVEV (reference sequence). The CDR3 is 12 residues long. DNA of the CDR3: TGTGCCAGCAGGGGACAGACCTCTGAAGCTTTCTTT. It codes for CASRGQTSEAFF.

This chain's CDR3 is CASRPRGGTLAFF. The CDR3 DNA is TGTGCCAGCAGGCCCAGGGGAGGCACTTTAGCTTTCTTT. The chain joins TRBV6-5 to TRBJ1-1, with D perhaps matching TRBD1 (6 bases). This CDR3 spans 13 amino acids. Trimming removed 6 bases from V and 10 bases from J, with 18 bases in between. Germline V CDR1 and CDR2: MNHEY, SVGAGI.

This clone was picked up a small number of times. The V and J genes are TRBV7-2 and TRBJ2-3; D gene ambiguous. Germline V gene data show CDR1 as SGHTA and CDR2 as FQGNSA. V dropped 4 bases and J dropped 4 bases, with 3 bases sitting between them. The CDR3 is 11 amino acids. The CDR3 DNA reads as TGTGCCAGCAGCTCCGCAGATACGCAGTATTTT. It encodes CASSSADTQYF. Drawing the rest from reference TRBV7-2 and TRBJ2-3, the complete variable domain is GAGVSQSPSNKVTEKGKDVELRCDPISGHTALYWYRQSLGQGLEFLIYFQGNSAPDKSGLPSDRFSAERTGGSVSTLTIQRTQQEDSAVYLCASSSADTQYFGPGTRLTVL.

V is TRBV14 and J is TRBJ2-3; D gene unclear. The germline V gene encodes CDR1 SGHDN and CDR2 FVKESK. The V end was cut by 0 bases, the J end by 1 base, with 5 bases between. CDR3 length: 14 amino acids. The CDR3 loop is CASSQEIGTDTQYF. The CDR3 DNA reads as TGTGCCAGCAGCCAAGAGATTGGCACAGATACGCAGTATTTT. The whole variable domain, remainder taken from reference TRBV14 and TRBJ2-3, is EAGVTQFPSHSVIEKGQTVTLRCDPISGHDNLYWYRRVMGKEIKFLLHFVKESKQDESGMPNNRFLAERTGGTYSTLKVQPAELEDSGVYFCASSQEIGTDTQYFGPGTRLTVL.

The chain joins TRBV6-1 to TRBJ2-7, with 8 nucleotides matching TRBD2. The CDR3 length is 16 residues. Trimming took 2 bases from V and 2 from J; bases not matched to a gene: 8. Germline V CDR1 and CDR2: MNHNS, SASEGT. This chain's CDR3 is CASSERGGLVPYEQYF. The CDR3 DNA reads TGTGCCAGCAGTGAACGGGGGGGACTAGTCCCCTACGAGCAGTACTTC.

This chain connects TRBV10-1 to TRBJ2-2; D is uncertain. The V gene lost 5 bases and the J gene lost 5 bases, with 9 bases spanning the gap. The V gene's germline CDR1 is WNHNN and CDR2 SYGVQD (reference sequence). The CDR3 loop spans 13 amino acids. CDR3 bases: TGCGCCAGCAGTCCCGAGTGGACCGGGGAGCTGTTTTTT. It is translated as CASSPEWTGELFF.

The chain combines TRBV18 with TRBJ2-1; 9 nucleotides line up with TRBD1. CDR3 length: 15 amino acids. The V gene's germline CDR1 is KGHSH and CDR2 LQKENI. Trimming took 2 bases from V and 6 from J; bases not matched to a gene: 5. For the CDR3, the DNA is TGTGCCAGCTCACCAGGGACAGGGAGCGGCAATGAGCAGTTCTTC. This encodes CASSPGTGSGNEQFF.

This sequence joins TRBV27 and TRBJ2-2; tentatively, D is TRBD1 (6 bases). Germline lookup yields CDR1 MNHEY and CDR2 SMNVEV (reference sequence). V shed 5 bases and J shed 5 bases, with 15 bases lying between them. The CDR3 covers 15 residues. CDR3 protein: CASSPPGTLTGELFF. DNA for the CDR3: TGTGCCAGCAGTCCCCCCGGGACACTTACCGGGGAGCTGTTTTTT.

The chain employs TRBV10-3 and TRBJ1-1; D ambiguous. The V end was cut by 3 bases, the J end by 0 bases, with 8 bases between. CDR1 is ENHRY and CDR2 is SYGVKD in the germline V gene. The CDR3 is 14 amino acids. This chain's CDR3 is CAISEIRMNTEAFF. The CDR3 coding sequence is TGTGCCATCAGTGAAATTAGGATGAACACTGAAGCTTTCTTT.